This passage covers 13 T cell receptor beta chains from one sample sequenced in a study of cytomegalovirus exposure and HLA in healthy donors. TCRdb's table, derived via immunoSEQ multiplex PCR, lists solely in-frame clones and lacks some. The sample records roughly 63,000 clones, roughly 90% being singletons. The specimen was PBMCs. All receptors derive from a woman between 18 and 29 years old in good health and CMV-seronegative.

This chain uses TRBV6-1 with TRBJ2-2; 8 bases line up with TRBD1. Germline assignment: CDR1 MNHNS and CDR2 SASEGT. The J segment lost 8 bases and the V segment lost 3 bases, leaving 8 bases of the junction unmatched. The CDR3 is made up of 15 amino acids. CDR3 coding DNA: TGTGCCAGCAGTGAGAGACAGGGGATTATAGGGGAGCTGTTTTTT. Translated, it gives CASSERQGIIGELFF.

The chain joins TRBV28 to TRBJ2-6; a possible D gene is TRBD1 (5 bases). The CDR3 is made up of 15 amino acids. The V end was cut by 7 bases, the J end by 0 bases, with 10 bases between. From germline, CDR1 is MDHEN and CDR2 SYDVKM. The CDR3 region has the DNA TGTGCCAGCAAGGGGCGATCCTCTGGGGCCAACGTCCTGACTTTC. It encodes CASKGRSSGANVLTF.

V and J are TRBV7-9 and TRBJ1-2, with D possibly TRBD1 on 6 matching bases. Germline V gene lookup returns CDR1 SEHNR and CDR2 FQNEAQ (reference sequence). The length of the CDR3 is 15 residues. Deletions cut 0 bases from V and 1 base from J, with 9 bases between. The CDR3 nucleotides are TGTGCCAGCAGCTTAGCATACAGGGATAACTATGGCTACACCTTC. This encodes CASSLAYRDNYGYTF.

The chain's CDR3 is CAWRAGVLNTGELFF. CDR3 sequence (DNA): TGTGCCTGGAGGGCGGGGGTCTTAAACACCGGGGAGCTGTTTTTT. The chain recombines TRBV30 with TRBJ2-2; 7 nucleotides match TRBD2. Germline V lookup: CDR1 GTSNPN, CDR2 SVGIG (reference sequence). Unmatched junction bases numbered 6, after V lost 3 bases and J lost 2 bases. The CDR3 has 15 residues.

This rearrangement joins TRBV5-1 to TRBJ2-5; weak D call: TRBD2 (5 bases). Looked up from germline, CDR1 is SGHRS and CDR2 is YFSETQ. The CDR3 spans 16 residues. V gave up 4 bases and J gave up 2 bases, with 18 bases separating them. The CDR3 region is CASSARGPRTQETQYF. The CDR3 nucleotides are TGCGCCAGCAGCGCCCGAGGGCCCCGAACGCAAGAGACCCAGTACTTC.

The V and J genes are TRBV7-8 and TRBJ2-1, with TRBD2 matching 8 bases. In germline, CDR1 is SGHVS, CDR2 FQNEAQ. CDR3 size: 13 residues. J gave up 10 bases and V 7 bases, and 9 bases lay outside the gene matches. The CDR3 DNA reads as TGTGCCAGCACTACCAGACTAGCGAAAGAGCAGTTCTTC. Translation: CASTTRLAKEQFF.

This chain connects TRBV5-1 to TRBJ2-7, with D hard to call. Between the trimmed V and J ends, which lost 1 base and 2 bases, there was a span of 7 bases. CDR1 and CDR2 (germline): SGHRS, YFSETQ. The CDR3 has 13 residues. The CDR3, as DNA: TGCGCCAGCAGCTTGCACGACACCTACGAGCAGTACTTC. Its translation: CASSLHDTYEQYF.

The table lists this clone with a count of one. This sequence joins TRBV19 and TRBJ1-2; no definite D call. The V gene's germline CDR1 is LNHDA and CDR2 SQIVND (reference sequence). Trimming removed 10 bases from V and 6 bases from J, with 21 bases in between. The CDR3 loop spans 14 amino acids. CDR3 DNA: TGTGCCACCCAAACCCACTCCAACAGAAATGGCTACACCTTC. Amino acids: CATQTHSNRNGYTF.

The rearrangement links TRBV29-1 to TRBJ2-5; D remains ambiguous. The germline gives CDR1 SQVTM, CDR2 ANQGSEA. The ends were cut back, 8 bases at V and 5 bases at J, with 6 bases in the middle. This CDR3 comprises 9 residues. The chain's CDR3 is CSPPETQYF. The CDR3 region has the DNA TGCAGCCCCCCGGAGACCCAGTACTTC.

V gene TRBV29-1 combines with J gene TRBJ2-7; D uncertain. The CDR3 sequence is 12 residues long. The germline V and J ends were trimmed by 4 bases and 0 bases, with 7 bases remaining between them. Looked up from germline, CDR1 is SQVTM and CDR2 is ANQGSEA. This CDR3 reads CSVVFSSYEQYF. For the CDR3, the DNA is TGCAGCGTTGTTTTCAGCTCCTACGAGCAGTACTTC.

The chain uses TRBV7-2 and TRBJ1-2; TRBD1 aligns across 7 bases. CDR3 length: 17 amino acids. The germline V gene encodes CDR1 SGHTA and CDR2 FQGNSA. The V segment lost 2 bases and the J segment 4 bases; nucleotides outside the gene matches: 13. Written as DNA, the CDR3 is TGTGCCAGCAGCTTACGCGAGGGGGCGCACGGTACCTATGGCTACACCTTC. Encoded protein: CASSLREGAHGTYGYTF.

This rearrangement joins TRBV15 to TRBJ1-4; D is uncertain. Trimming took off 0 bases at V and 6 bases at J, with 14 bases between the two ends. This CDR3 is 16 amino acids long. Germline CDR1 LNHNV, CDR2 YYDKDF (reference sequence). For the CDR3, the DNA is TGTGCCACCAGCAGAGATCAGGCCAGTCGGTATGAAAAACTGTTTTTT. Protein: CATSRDQASRYEKLFF.

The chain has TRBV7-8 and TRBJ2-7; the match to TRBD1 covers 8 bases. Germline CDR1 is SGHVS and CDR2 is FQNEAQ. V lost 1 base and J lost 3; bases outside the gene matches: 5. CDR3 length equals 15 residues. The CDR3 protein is CASSLGTGWSYEQYF. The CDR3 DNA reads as TGTGCCAGCAGCTTAGGGACAGGGTGGAGCTACGAGCAGTACTTC.